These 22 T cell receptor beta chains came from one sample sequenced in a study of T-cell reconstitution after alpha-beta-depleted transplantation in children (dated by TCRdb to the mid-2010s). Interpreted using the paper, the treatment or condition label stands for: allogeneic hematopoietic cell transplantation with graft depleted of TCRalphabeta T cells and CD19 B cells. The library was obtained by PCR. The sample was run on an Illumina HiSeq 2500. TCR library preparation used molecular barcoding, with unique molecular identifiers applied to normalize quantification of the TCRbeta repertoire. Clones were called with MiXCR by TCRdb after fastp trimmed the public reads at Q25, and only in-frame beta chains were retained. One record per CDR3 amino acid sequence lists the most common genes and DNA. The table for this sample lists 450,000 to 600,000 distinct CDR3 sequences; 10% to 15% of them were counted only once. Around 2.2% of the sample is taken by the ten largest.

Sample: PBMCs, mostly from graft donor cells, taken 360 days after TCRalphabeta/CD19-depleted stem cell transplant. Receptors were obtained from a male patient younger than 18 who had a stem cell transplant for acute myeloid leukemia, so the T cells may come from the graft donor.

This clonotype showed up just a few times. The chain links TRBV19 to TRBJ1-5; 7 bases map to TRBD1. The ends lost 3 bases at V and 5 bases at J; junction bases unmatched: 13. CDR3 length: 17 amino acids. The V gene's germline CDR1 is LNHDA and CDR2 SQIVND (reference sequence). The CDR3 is CASSIPPGGLGDQPQHF. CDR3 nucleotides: TGTGCCAGTAGTATCCCTCCAGGGGGGCTTGGGGATCAGCCCCAGCATTTT.

The CDR3 DNA sequence: TGTGCCAGCGCCCATTCAGCGGGCACAGATACGCAGTATTTT. Residues: CASAHSAGTDTQYF. The gene calls are TRBV7-2 and TRBJ2-3, with D possibly being TRBD2 (5 bases). V lost 8 bases and J lost 1, with 13 bases in between. The CDR3 length is 14 residues. Germline CDR1 SGHTA, CDR2 FQGNSA.

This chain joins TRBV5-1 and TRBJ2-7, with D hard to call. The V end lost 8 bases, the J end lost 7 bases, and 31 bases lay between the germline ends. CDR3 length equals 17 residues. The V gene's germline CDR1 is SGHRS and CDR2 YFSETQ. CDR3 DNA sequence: TGCGCCAGTTACGGTGGAAGGGCGGCCCGACCCCCCATAGAGCAGTACTTC. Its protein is CASYGGRAARPPIEQYF. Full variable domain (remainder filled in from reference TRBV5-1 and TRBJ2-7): KAGVTQTPRYLIKTRGQQVTLSCSPISGHRSVSWYQQTPGQGLQFLFEYFSETQRNKGNFPGRFSGRQFSNSRSEMNVSTLELGDSALYLCASYGGRAARPPIEQYFGPGTRLTVT.

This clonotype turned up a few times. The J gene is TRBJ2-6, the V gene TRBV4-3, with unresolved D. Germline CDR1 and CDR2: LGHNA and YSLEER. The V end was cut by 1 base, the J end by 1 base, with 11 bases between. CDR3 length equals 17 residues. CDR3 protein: CASSQGGTLSGANVLTF. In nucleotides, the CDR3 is TGCGCCAGCAGCCAAGGAGGCACACTTTCTGGGGCCAACGTCCTGACTTTC.

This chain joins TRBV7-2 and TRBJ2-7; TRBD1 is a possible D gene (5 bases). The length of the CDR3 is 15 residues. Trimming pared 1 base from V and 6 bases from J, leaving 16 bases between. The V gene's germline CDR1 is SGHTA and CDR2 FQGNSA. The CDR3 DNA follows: TGTGCCAGCAGCTTAGAAGGGGAAACAGGCTCCGAGCAGTACTTC. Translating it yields CASSLEGETGSEQYF.

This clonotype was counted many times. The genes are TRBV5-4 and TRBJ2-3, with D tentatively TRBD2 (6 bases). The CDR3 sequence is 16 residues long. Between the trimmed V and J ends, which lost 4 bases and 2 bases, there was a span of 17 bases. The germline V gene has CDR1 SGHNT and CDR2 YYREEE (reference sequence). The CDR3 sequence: CASSLRDFTSTDTQYF. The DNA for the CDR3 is TGTGCCAGCAGCCTGAGGGACTTTACCTCCACAGATACGCAGTATTTT.

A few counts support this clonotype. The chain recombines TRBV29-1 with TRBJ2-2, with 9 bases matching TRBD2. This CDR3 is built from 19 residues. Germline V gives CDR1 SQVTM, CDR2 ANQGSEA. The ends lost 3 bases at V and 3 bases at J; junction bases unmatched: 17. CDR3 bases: TGCAGCGTTGAGGAATTTGGGCTAGCGGGGAGGCTGGACACCGGGGAGCTGTTTTTT. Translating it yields CSVEEFGLAGRLDTGELFF.

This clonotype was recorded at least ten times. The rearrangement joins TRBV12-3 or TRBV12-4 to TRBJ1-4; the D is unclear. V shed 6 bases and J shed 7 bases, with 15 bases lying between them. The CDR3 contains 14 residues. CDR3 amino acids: CASSPTGPTEKLFF. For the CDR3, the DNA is TGTGCCAGCAGCCCTACCGGGCCTACTGAAAAACTGTTTTTT.

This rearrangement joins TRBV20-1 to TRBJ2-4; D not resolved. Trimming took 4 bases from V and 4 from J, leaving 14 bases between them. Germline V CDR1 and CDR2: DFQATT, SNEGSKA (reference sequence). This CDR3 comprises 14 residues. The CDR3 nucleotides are TGCAGTGCTACCCAGGTCATCGGGAAAAACATTCAGTACTTC. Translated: CSATQVIGKNIQYF.

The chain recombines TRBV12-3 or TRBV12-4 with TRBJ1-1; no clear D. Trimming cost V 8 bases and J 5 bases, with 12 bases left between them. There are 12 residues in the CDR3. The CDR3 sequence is CASRDQRTEAFF. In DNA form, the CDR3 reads TGTGCCAGCCGTGACCAAAGGACTGAAGCTTTCTTT.

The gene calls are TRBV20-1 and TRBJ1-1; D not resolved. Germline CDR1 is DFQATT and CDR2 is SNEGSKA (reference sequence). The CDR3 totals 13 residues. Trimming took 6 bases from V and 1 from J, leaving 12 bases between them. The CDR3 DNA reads TGCAGTGCCGACCTTGGCAGGAACACTGAAGCTTTCTTT. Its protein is CSADLGRNTEAFF.

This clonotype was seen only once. This CDR3 is CASSLEGPGNTIYF. CDR3 nucleotides: TGTGCCAGCAGCTTAGAAGGGCCCGGAAACACCATATATTTT. The chain has TRBV7-2 and TRBJ1-3; D is ambiguous. The V gene lost 1 base and the J gene lost 4 bases, with 8 bases spanning the gap. The CDR3 length is 14 residues. CDR1 and CDR2 from the germline V gene are SGHTA and FQGNSA. Supplemented by reference TRBV7-2 and TRBJ1-3, the full variable domain reads GAGVSQSPSNKVTEKGKDVELRCDPISGHTALYWYRQSLGQGLEFLIYFQGNSAPDKSGLPSDRFSAERTGGSVSTLTIQRTQQEDSAVYLCASSLEGPGNTIYFGEGSWLTVV.

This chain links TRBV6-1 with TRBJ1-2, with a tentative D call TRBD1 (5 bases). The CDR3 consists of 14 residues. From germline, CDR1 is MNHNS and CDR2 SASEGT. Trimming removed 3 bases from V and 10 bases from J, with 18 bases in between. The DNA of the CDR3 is TGTGCCAGCAGTGAGATTGACAGTATAGACATCTACACCTTC. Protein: CASSEIDSIDIYTF.

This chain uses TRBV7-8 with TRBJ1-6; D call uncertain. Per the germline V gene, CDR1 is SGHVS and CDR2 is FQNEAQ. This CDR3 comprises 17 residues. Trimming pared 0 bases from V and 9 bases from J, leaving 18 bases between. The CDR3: CASSLAVLGGISSPLHF. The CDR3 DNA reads TGTGCCAGCAGCTTAGCGGTACTCGGAGGGATCAGTTCACCCCTCCACTTT.

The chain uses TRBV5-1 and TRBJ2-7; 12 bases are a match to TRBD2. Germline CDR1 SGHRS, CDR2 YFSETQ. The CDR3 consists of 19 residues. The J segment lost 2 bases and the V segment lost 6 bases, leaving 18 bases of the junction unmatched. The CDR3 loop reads CASKLYGTAGLAGPYEQYF. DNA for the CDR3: TGCGCCAGCAAGCTATACGGGACTGCGGGACTAGCGGGTCCCTACGAGCAGTACTTC.

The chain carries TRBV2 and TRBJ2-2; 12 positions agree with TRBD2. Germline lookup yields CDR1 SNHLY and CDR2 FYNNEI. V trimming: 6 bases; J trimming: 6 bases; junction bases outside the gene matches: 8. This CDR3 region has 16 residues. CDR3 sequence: CASRNRLAGVSGELFF. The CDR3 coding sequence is TGTGCCAGCAGGAACAGACTAGCGGGAGTTTCCGGGGAGCTGTTTTTT. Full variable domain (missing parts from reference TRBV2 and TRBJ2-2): EPEVTQTPSHQVTQMGQEVILRCVPISNHLYFYWYRQILGQKVEFLVSFYNNEISEKSEIFDDQFSVERPDGSNFTLKIRSTKLEDSAMYFCASRNRLAGVSGELFFGEGSRLTVL.

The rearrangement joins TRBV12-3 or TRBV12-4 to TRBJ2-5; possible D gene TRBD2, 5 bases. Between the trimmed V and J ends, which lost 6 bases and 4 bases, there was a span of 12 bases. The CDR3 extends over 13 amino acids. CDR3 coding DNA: TGTGCCAGCAGCCTACTAGGTGCAGAGACCCAGTACTTC. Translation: CASSLLGAETQYF.

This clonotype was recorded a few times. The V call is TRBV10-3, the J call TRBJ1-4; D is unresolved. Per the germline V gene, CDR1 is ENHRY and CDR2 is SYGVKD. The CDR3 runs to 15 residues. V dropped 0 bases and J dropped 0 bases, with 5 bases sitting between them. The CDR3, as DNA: TGTGCCATCAGTGAGTCGGGGTCAACTAATGAAAAACTGTTTTTT. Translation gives CAISESGSTNEKLFF.

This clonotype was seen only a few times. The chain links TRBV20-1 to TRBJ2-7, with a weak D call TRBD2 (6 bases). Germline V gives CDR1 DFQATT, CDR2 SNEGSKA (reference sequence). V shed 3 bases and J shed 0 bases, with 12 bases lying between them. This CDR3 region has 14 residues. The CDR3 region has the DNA TGCAGTGCTAGGGGGACTTTGAGCTCCTACGAGCAGTACTTC. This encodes CSARGTLSSYEQYF.

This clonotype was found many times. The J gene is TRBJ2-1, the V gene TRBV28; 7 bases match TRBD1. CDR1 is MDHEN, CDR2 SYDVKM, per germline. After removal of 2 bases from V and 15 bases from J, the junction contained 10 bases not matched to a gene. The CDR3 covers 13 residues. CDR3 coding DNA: TGTGCCAGCAGTTTAAATAGGGGGCGCCGAGGGTTCTTC. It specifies CASSLNRGRRGFF.

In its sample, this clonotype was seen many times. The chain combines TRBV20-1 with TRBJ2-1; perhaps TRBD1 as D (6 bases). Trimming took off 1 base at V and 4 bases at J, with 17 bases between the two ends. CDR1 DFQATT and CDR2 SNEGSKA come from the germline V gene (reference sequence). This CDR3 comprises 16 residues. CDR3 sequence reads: CSARVPGAAAYNEQFF. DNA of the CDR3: TGCAGTGCTAGAGTACCAGGGGCAGCGGCTTACAATGAGCAGTTCTTC.

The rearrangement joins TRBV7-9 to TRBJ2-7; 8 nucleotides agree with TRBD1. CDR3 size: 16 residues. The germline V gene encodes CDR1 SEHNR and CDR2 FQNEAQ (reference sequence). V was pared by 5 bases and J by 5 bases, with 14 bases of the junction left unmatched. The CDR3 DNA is TGTGCCAGCAGCAAACACGGGACAGGCCTCTGGGACGAGCAGTACTTC. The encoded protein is CASSKHGTGLWDEQYF. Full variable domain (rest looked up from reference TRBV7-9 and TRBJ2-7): DTGVSQNPRHKITKRGQNVTFRCDPISEHNRLYWYRQTLGQGPEFLTYFQNEAQLEKSRLLSDRFSAERPKGSFSTLEIQRTEQGDSAMYLCASSKHGTGLWDEQYFGPGTRLTVT.